This note documents a single TCR beta chain sequence. Antigen unknown. Germline CDR1 is LGHDT and CDR2 is YNNKEL (reference sequence). The CDR3 is 15 residues long. Trimming took off 0 bases at V and 2 bases at J, with 8 bases between the two ends. One entry per CDR3 protein, called by TCRdb with MiXCR from the 5' RACE reads. The sample includes more than 300,000 distinct CDR3 sequences, about 10% seen only once; the top ten take 3% to 3.5%. These data originate in a study of T cells after yellow fever vaccination. Study in general: Low-cell-number fractions underwent preparation using SMART-Seq v4 Ultra Low Input.

General study points: A secondary response was less intense yet reached its peak sooner, at day 5 versus 15. Most primary-vaccination clones reappeared after the booster (more than 95% CD4, 75% to 90% CD8).

The sequence was collected from a man aged 18 to 29 who received the YFV17D yellow fever vaccine. Sample: CD4+ T cells sorted from PBMCs, taken 45 days after the yellow fever booster vaccination. The chain has TRBV3-1 and TRBJ2-1; D not resolved. The chain's CDR3 is CASSQDTVTYNEQFF. The CDR3 coding sequence is TGTGCCAGCAGCCAAGATACCGTGACCTACAATGAGCAGTTCTTC.